This TCR beta chain was identified in a study of cytomegalovirus exposure and HLA in healthy donors. The J segment lost 6 bases and the V segment lost 3 bases, leaving 11 bases of the junction unmatched. In germline, CDR1 is WSHSY, CDR2 SAAADI. This CDR3 region has 16 residues. The PCR had 60 Vbeta and 13 Jbeta primers. Sequencing was performed with immunoSEQ multiplex PCR; in TCRdb, only in-frame clones are kept and a portion is missing. The table lists approximately 100,000 clones, 75% of them singletons. With regard to this clone: Its antigen is undetermined.

Overall study findings and caveats: The study designated 150 or so TCR beta chains cytomegalovirus-associated. Later analysis showed most CMV-associated TCR beta chains appearing HLA-restricted. The classifier reportedly diagnosed cytomegalovirus status with high sensitivity and specificity.

The sequence was collected from a woman aged 18-29 years in good health and CMV-seropositive. Specimen: PBMCs. The V gene is TRBV10-2, the J gene TRBJ2-1; TRBD2 aligns across 7 bases. CDR3 loop: CASSDPSGPGGNEQFF. For the CDR3, the DNA is TGCGCCAGCAGTGACCCAAGCGGTCCGGGGGGCAATGAGCAGTTCTTC.